The rows below give T cell receptor beta chains drawn from one sample of a study of blood T cell repertoires in COVID-19. Assay used: immunoSEQ multiplex PCR; TCRdb lists only in-frame clones, some missing. The sample carries about 220,000 clones, roughly 84% recorded once. The sample comprised peripheral blood. These receptor sequences come from an elderly woman with acute or convalescent COVID-19. CDR3s include the opening cysteine and the closing phenylalanine or tryptophan. The D gene is left open where the match is weak. Clone size, where shown, is once, few, many, or a class for clones that have expanded.

size	D	V	J	DNA	CDR3
-	-	TRBV4-1	TRBJ1-2	TGCGCCAGCAGCCAAGTCCAGGTATATAACTATGGCTACACCTTC	CASSQVQVYNYGYTF
-	TRBD1	TRBV6-2/TRBV6-3	TRBJ2-7	TGTGCCAGCAGTTGGACAGGGGGGTCCTACGAGCAGTACTTC	CASSWTGGSYEQYF
-	-	TRBV6-6	TRBJ2-7	TGTGCCAGCAGTTACCGGGGTCACGAGCAGTACTTC	CASSYRGHEQYF
-	TRBD1	TRBV6-5	TRBJ2-1	TGTGCCAGCAGGGGGACAGGGGGAATCGGTGAGCAGTTCTTC	CASRGTGGIGEQFF
-	TRBD1	TRBV5-1	TRBJ1-6	TGCGCCAGCAGCTCCGGGACAGGGGGAACTTCACCCCTCCACTTT	CASSSGTGGTSPLHF
-	TRBD2	TRBV2	TRBJ2-7	TGTGCCAGCAGCCAACGCTTAGCGGGGGTCGACGAGCAGTACTTC	CASSQRLAGVDEQYF
-	TRBD1	TRBV11-3	TRBJ1-3	TGTGCCAGCAGCCAGGGACAGCCCGAGAACACCATATATTTT	CASSQGQPENTIYF
-	TRBD1	TRBV5-8	TRBJ2-5	TGTGCCAGCAGCCCCAGACAGGGTACAGAGACCCAGTACTTC	CASSPRQGTETQYF
-	-	TRBV18	TRBJ2-2	TGTGCCAGCTCACCAAATGGGGACTTGAACACCGGGGAGCTGTTTTTT	CASSPNGDLNTGELFF
-	TRBD1	TRBV11-3	TRBJ1-1	TGTGCCAGCCACAGGGGTCGGAACACTGAAGCTTTCTTT	CASHRGRNTEAFF
-	-	TRBV6-2/TRBV6-3	TRBJ1-1	TGTGCCAGCAGTTACCGTACGGACACTGAAGCTTTCTTT	CASSYRTDTEAFF
-	-	TRBV6-5	TRBJ1-1	TGTGCCAGCAGAGTTCCGGGTCGCACTGAAGCTTTCTTT	CASRVPGRTEAFF
few	TRBD1	TRBV6-5	TRBJ1-5	TGTGCCAGCAGTTCTCCGGGACAGGGTCAGCATTTT	CASSSPGQGQHF
-	-	TRBV15	TRBJ2-7	TGTGCCACCAGCAGAGGACAAGGTCGGAATTACGAGCAGTACTTC	CATSRGQGRNYEQYF
-	-	TRBV16	TRBJ1-5	TGTGCCAGCAGCCAATCTCAAGGGGGTGGACAGCCCCAGCATTTT	CASSQSQGGGQPQHF
-	TRBD1	TRBV5-1	TRBJ2-1	TGCGCCAGCAGCTCCGGGACAGGGACCAATGAGCAGTTCTTC	CASSSGTGTNEQFF
-	-	TRBV3-1/TRBV3-2	TRBJ2-7	TGTGCCAGCAGCCAATTACCCCCGGGGGTCCCCTTC	CASSQLPPGVPF
-	-	TRBV14	TRBJ1-2	TGTGCCAGCAGCCCTCTCCTCGGGGGGACTAACTATGGCTACACCTTC	CASSPLLGGTNYGYTF
-	-	TRBV24-1	TRBJ2-1	TGTGCCACCAGTGTTCTAGCAGCCGGAAGGAATGAGCAGTTCTTC	CATSVLAAGRNEQFF
-	-	TRBV7-9	TRBJ1-2	TGTGCCAGCAGCTTTTCACAGGGTAACGGCTACACCTTC	CASSFSQGNGYTF
-	-	TRBV7-8	TRBJ1-1	TGTGCCAGCAGCCCGGGTTTTGTGCCTGAAGCTTTCTTT	CASSPGFVPEAFF
-	TRBD2	TRBV4-3	TRBJ2-1	TGCGCCAGCAGCCAAGAAATGGGTCAAGCGGGGGGCCGCCATGAGCAGTTCTTC	CASSQEMGQAGGRHEQFF
-	-	TRBV15	TRBJ2-6	TGTGCCACCAGTGACGGGAGCTCTGGGGCCAACGTCCTGACTTTC	CATSDGSSGANVLTF
few	TRBD1	TRBV18	TRBJ2-7	TGTGCCAGCTCACCCTCGGGACAGGGCTACGAGCAGTACTTC	CASSPSGQGYEQYF
-	-	TRBV28	TRBJ1-1	TGTGCCAGCAGTCCCTCCCAGGGGAGGGGGAGAAACACTGAAGCTTTCTTT	CASSPSQGRGRNTEAFF
-	TRBD2	TRBV10-1	TRBJ2-3	TGCGCCAGCAGTGGACTAGCGGGGGGCGGGAAAGATACGCAGTATTTT	CASSGLAGGGKDTQYF
-	TRBD1	TRBV19	TRBJ2-7	TGTGCCAGTAGTGATCGGTGGACAGGGCTCTCCTACGAGCAGTACTTC	CASSDRWTGLSYEQYF
-	-	TRBV6-2/TRBV6-3	TRBJ1-1	TGTGCCAGCAGTTACTCTCCGAGTGGCACTGAAGCTTTCTTT	CASSYSPSGTEAFF
-	-	TRBV6-2/TRBV6-3	TRBJ2-7	TGTGCCAGCAGTTATACAGCACAGTACGAGCAGTACTTC	CASSYTAQYEQYF
-	TRBD1	TRBV9	TRBJ1-3	TGTGCCAGCAGCGTAGGGGGACAGGGCTCTGGAAACACCATATATTTT	CASSVGGQGSGNTIYF
-	TRBD2	TRBV27	TRBJ2-1	TGTGCCAGCAGCTCGGTTCCACTTGTCCTAGCGGAGATTGAGCAGTTCTTC	CASSSVPLVLAEIEQFF
-	-	TRBV10-3	TRBJ1-3	TGTGCCATCAGTGAGCGGGGAAGAGATGGAAACACCATATATTTT	CAISERGRDGNTIYF
few	-	TRBV7-9	TRBJ2-1	TGTGCCCCGCGCCGGGCGGGGTCCTACAATGAGCAGTTCTTC	CAPRRAGSYNEQFF
-	TRBD2	TRBV19	TRBJ2-1	TGTGCCAGTAGTCCCCCCCGACTAGCGCCGACCTACAATGAGCAGTTCTTC	CASSPPRLAPTYNEQFF
-	-	TRBV7-2	TRBJ1-2	TGTGCCAGCAGCTTAGCGGGGGGTATTGGGTATGGCTACACCTTC	CASSLAGGIGYGYTF
-	-	TRBV4-2	TRBJ1-1	TGTGCCAGCAGCCAAGATCTTAACACTGAAGCTTTCTTT	CASSQDLNTEAFF
-	-	TRBV4-2	TRBJ1-1	TGTGCCAGCAGCCAAGGTAGAGTTCGGGGTACTGAAGCTTTCTTT	CASSQGRVRGTEAFF
-	-	TRBV7-9	TRBJ1-4	TGTGCCAGCAGCTTAGAGGGAAAGGGGGAAAAACTGTTTTTT	CASSLEGKGEKLFF